One sample yielded the 8 T cell receptor beta chains listed below, sequenced in a study of identical twins. A single record per CDR3 protein comes from TCRdb applying MiXCR to the 5' RACE reads. This sample has hundreds of thousands of distinct CDR3 sequences; around a sixth occur once, and the top ten carry around 14%. The same specimen was also included in a second study, on T cells expressing NK-cell markers.

Sequencing used PBMCs. These receptors originate from a woman between 18 and 30 years old in good health.

The chain carries TRBV5-6 and TRBJ1-4; TRBD1 matches at 9 bases. Germline CDR1 reads SGHDT; CDR2 reads YYEEEE. CDR3 size: 15 residues. Trimming at V came to 4 bases and at J to 8 bases, leaving 9 bases not matched to a gene. The CDR3 DNA reads as TGTGCCAGCAGCCCCGGGACAGGGCTTTGGGAAAAACTGTTTTTT. Encoded protein: CASSPGTGLWEKLFF.

This clonotype has just a few counts. This sequence joins TRBV7-2 and TRBJ2-7, with a weak D call TRBD2 (6 bases). The CDR3 sequence is 14 residues long. The ends were cut back, 3 bases at V and 5 bases at J, with 14 bases in the middle. Germline V gives CDR1 SGHTA, CDR2 FQGNSA. CDR3 bases: TGTGCCAGCAGCTTCGGACTAACGTCCCACGAGCAGTACTTC. Protein: CASSFGLTSHEQYF.

This clonotype was recorded at least ten times. The chain carries TRBV7-6 and TRBJ2-1; possibly TRBD1 for D (5 bases). The length of the CDR3 is 11 residues. Germline V CDR1 and CDR2: SGHVS, FNYEAQ. V was cut by 1 base and J by 10 bases, with 5 bases left in between. DNA for the CDR3: TGTGCCAGCAGCTTAGGGACAGAGCAGTTCTTC. It codes for CASSLGTEQFF.

The chain is built from TRBV15 and TRBJ2-3; 7 bases line up with TRBD2. The V segment lost 0 bases and the J segment 4 bases; nucleotides outside the gene matches: 4. This CDR3 is built from 15 residues. Germline values: CDR1 LNHNV, CDR2 YYDKDF (reference sequence). The DNA for the CDR3 is TGTGCCACCAGCAGAGATCCAAGCGGGGCAGATACGCAGTATTTT. This sequence encodes CATSRDPSGADTQYF.

The chain is built from TRBV5-1 and TRBJ2-3, with 8 bases aligning to TRBD1. In germline, CDR1 is SGHRS, CDR2 YFSETQ. The ends lost 6 bases at V and 0 bases at J; junction bases unmatched: 6. The CDR3 runs 15 residues. Written as DNA, the CDR3 is TGCGCCAGCACCTCCCGGGACAGGAGCACAGATACGCAGTATTTT. Translating gives CASTSRDRSTDTQYF. Together with reference TRBV5-1 and TRBJ2-3, the CDR3 gives the full variable domain: KAGVTQTPRYLIKTRGQQVTLSCSPISGHRSVSWYQQTPGQGLQFLFEYFSETQRNKGNFPGRFSGRQFSNSRSEMNVSTLELGDSALYLCASTSRDRSTDTQYFGPGTRLTVL.

This clonotype has a handful of counts. This chain links TRBV5-6 with TRBJ2-1, with D maybe TRBD1 (5 bases). Germline assignment: CDR1 SGHDT and CDR2 YYEEEE. V lost 0 bases, J lost 15 bases, and 16 bases lay in between. This CDR3 has 13 amino acids. Here the CDR3 DNA reads TGTGCCAGCAGCTTGGGTCAGGGCTGGGCACCGTTCTTC. It codes for CASSLGQGWAPFF.

The rearrangement joins TRBV3-1 to TRBJ1-5; unclear D gene. V lost 0 bases and J lost 0, with 9 bases in between. This CDR3 has 16 amino acids. Germline assignment: CDR1 LGHDT and CDR2 YNNKEL (reference sequence). This CDR3 is CASSQDGRGSNQPQHF. DNA of the CDR3: TGTGCCAGCAGCCAAGATGGGAGAGGTAGCAATCAGCCCCAGCATTTT. Complete variable domain (other parts from reference TRBV3-1 and TRBJ1-5): DTAVSQTPKYLVTQMGNDKSIKCEQNLGHDTMYWYKQDSKKFLKIMFSYNNKELIINETVPNRFSPKSPDKAHLNLHINSLELGDSAVYFCASSQDGRGSNQPQHFGDGTRLSIL.

This clonotype has just a few counts. The CDR3 nucleotides are TGCAGTGCGCAGGCACTTCGGGACGGACGCTACGAGCAGTACTTC. This translates into CSAQALRDGRYEQYF. V usage is TRBV20-1 and J usage is TRBJ2-7; TRBD1 or TRBD2 may be the D gene (5 bases each). The CDR3 length is 15 residues. V gave up 6 bases and J gave up 3 bases, with 21 bases separating them. From germline, CDR1 is DFQATT and CDR2 SNEGSKA (reference sequence).